The clone carrying this T cell receptor beta chain was found a few times. The antigen is undetermined. The data originate from a study of T-cell memory formation after mild COVID-19. V was cut by 0 bases and J by 4 bases, with 14 bases left in between. The CDR3 is made up of 15 amino acids. Germline CDR1 and CDR2: SGHKS and YYEKEE (reference sequence). Study conclusions and caveats: Largely, contracting CD4+ clones fell within CM and EM, and contracting CD8+ clones within EMRA. Within pre-infection memory, some responding clones were found, suggesting cross-reactive memory joined.

TCRdb re-called the 5' RACE reads through MiXCR, storing one row per CDR3 protein. The sample consists of under 300,000 distinct CDR3 sequences, roughly 15% of them appearing once. What was sequenced was PBMCs or a T cell subset sorted from them (not recorded which). V gene TRBV5-5 combines with J gene TRBJ2-7; a weak D match, TRBD2 (5 bases). This TCR was sampled from a man younger than 35 who had mild COVID-19 (a few samples of this study predate the infection). Cell type and time point are not known. The CDR3 here is CASSLVASPYYEQYV. As DNA, the CDR3 is TGTGCCAGCAGCTTGGTGGCTAGCCCTTATTACGAGCAGTACGTC.